This T cell receptor (beta chain) originates from a study of beta chain features in type 1 diabetes. The CDR3 runs to 17 residues. In germline, CDR1 is SGHTA, CDR2 FQGNSA. The V gene lost 0 bases and the J gene lost 5 bases, with 18 bases spanning the gap. Points from the study as a whole: TCRB rearrangement may or may not be influenced by HLA type; here this remained unresolved. Sequencing used cDNA, and cells with high TCR expression could therefore be over-represented.

This clone was picked up a small number of times. Its antigen remains unidentified. Expressed TCRB transcripts got sequenced, as all isolated RNA was reverse transcribed. The repertoire was sequenced with immunoSEQ multiplex PCR; TCRdb's copy has only in-frame clones and lacks some. The sample shows about 360,000 clones, over 10% of them seen only once. It was one heparinised blood draw, averaging about 116 mL, that each donor gave. A sort by CD45RO/CCR7/CD25/CD127/CD95/CD27 yielded CD4+ naive, central memory, regulatory and stem cell-like memory cells. This rearrangement joins TRBV7-2 to TRBJ2-3; maybe TRBD2 (7 bases). This clonotype was obtained from a man aged 18 to 30 in good health. Material for sequencing was naive CD4+ T cells from blood. DNA for the CDR3: TGTGCCAGCAGCTTAGCGCCTGCGGGGGCGCAGAGAGATACGCAGTATTTT. It encodes CASSLAPAGAQRDTQYF.